These T cell receptor beta chains were read from a single sample in a study of blood T cell repertoires in COVID-19. Sequenced by immunoSEQ multiplex PCR; TCRdb stores in-frame clones only, minus some. The sample contains 200,000 to 250,000 clones, 80% to 90% of which appear only once. The sample taken for sequencing was peripheral blood. All receptors derive from a man aged 50 to 59 with active or convalescent COVID-19. Both conserved end residues are part of each CDR3. The order of the fields is CDR3 length, D gene, J gene, clone size, V gene, CDR3 DNA, CDR3 protein. D genes are given only for firm matches. Not all rows give a size; the values are once, few, many and, for expanded clones, a class.

len: 15; d_gene: TRBD1; j_gene: TRBJ1-2; abundance: -; v_gene: TRBV6-5; CDR3nt: TGTGCCAGCAGTAGACGGACAGGGGGCGGCTATGGCTACACCTTC; CDR3aa: CASSRRTGGGYGYTF
len: 14; d_gene: -; j_gene: TRBJ2-5; abundance: -; v_gene: TRBV5-4; CDR3nt: TGTGCCAGCAGCTTGAGTGGGGGAGGAGAGACCCAGTACTTC; CDR3aa: CASSLSGGGETQYF
len: 16; d_gene: -; j_gene: TRBJ1-4; abundance: -; v_gene: TRBV5-1; CDR3nt: TGCGCCAGCAGCCGTTCTCGGACAGCAACTAATGAAAAACTGTTTTTT; CDR3aa: CASSRSRTATNEKLFF
len: 14; d_gene: -; j_gene: TRBJ2-7; abundance: -; v_gene: TRBV7-8; CDR3nt: TGTGCCAGCACCCCGACGGGAAGCTCCTACGAGCAGTACTTC; CDR3aa: CASTPTGSSYEQYF
len: 12; d_gene: -; j_gene: TRBJ1-6; abundance: -; v_gene: TRBV6-6; CDR3nt: TGTGCCAGCAGGAACAGGAATTCACCCCTCCACTTT; CDR3aa: CASRNRNSPLHF
len: 12; d_gene: -; j_gene: TRBJ2-3; abundance: -; v_gene: TRBV19; CDR3nt: TGTGCCAGTAGGTCTACAGGGCTTACGCAGTATTTT; CDR3aa: CASRSTGLTQYF
len: 16; d_gene: TRBD1; j_gene: TRBJ2-7; abundance: -; v_gene: TRBV5-5; CDR3nt: TGTGCCAGCAGCCCTCCCGCCGAGCAGGGGGTCGGCAAGCAGTACTTC; CDR3aa: CASSPPAEQGVGKQYF
len: 13; d_gene: TRBD2; j_gene: TRBJ2-7; abundance: -; v_gene: TRBV9; CDR3nt: TGTGCCAGCAGCTCAAGCGGGAGCTACGAGCAGTACTTC; CDR3aa: CASSSSGSYEQYF
len: 14; d_gene: -; j_gene: TRBJ2-1; abundance: few; v_gene: TRBV7-9; CDR3nt: TGTGCCAGCAGCCTAGTGCAGGGATTGTATGAGCAGTTCTTC; CDR3aa: CASSLVQGLYEQFF
len: 16; d_gene: -; j_gene: TRBJ2-2; abundance: -; v_gene: TRBV4-1; CDR3nt: TGCGCCAGCAGCCAAGGGGCCAGGGCGGTAACCGGGGAGCTGTTTTTT; CDR3aa: CASSQGARAVTGELFF
len: 14; d_gene: TRBD1; j_gene: TRBJ1-1; abundance: -; v_gene: TRBV5-1; CDR3nt: TGCGCCAGCAGTCGGGACAGGGAGAACACTGAAGCTTTCTTT; CDR3aa: CASSRDRENTEAFF
len: 13; d_gene: -; j_gene: TRBJ1-4; abundance: -; v_gene: TRBV9; CDR3nt: TGTGCCAGCAGCGGAGGAGCGGAGGAAAAACTGTTTTTT; CDR3aa: CASSGGAEEKLFF
len: 15; d_gene: TRBD2; j_gene: TRBJ2-1; abundance: -; v_gene: TRBV3-1/TRBV3-2; CDR3nt: TGTGCCAGCAAGGCTTGGGGCGGGAGGAACAATGAGCAGTTCTTC; CDR3aa: CASKAWGGRNNEQFF
len: 13; d_gene: -; j_gene: TRBJ2-7; abundance: -; v_gene: TRBV7-9; CDR3nt: TGTGCCAGCAGCTCAGGACAGACCTACGAGCAGTACTTC; CDR3aa: CASSSGQTYEQYF
len: 14; d_gene: TRBD2; j_gene: TRBJ2-5; abundance: once; v_gene: TRBV5-4; CDR3nt: TGTGCCAGCAGCACGGGACTAGCTGAGGAGACCCAGTACTTC; CDR3aa: CASSTGLAEETQYF
len: 15; d_gene: -; j_gene: TRBJ1-5; abundance: -; v_gene: TRBV28; CDR3nt: TGTGCCAGCAGTTTCGGCAGGGGCTCGATTCAGCCCCAGCATTTT; CDR3aa: CASSFGRGSIQPQHF
len: 13; d_gene: -; j_gene: TRBJ1-1; abundance: -; v_gene: TRBV10-3; CDR3nt: TGTGCCATCAGGGACAGTCAGTCCACTGAAGCTTTCTTT; CDR3aa: CAIRDSQSTEAFF
len: 13; d_gene: -; j_gene: TRBJ1-6; abundance: once; v_gene: TRBV16; CDR3nt: TGTGCCAGCAGCCCCGGACTGGGATCACCCCTCCACTTT; CDR3aa: CASSPGLGSPLHF
len: 14; d_gene: -; j_gene: TRBJ2-7; abundance: -; v_gene: TRBV10-3; CDR3nt: TGTGCCATCAGTGTGGGGACAACAGGGTACGAGCAGTACTTC; CDR3aa: CAISVGTTGYEQYF
len: 16; d_gene: TRBD2; j_gene: TRBJ2-3; abundance: -; v_gene: TRBV28; CDR3nt: TGTGCCAGCACTACCCTTCTAGCGGGCTTCACAGATACGCAGTATTTT; CDR3aa: CASTTLLAGFTDTQYF
len: 15; d_gene: -; j_gene: TRBJ1-6; abundance: -; v_gene: TRBV7-2; CDR3nt: TGTGCCAGCAGCTTAGTTGGGCAGGGTGGGACACCCCTCCACTTT; CDR3aa: CASSLVGQGGTPLHF
len: 13; d_gene: -; j_gene: TRBJ2-2; abundance: once; v_gene: TRBV24-1; CDR3nt: TGTGCCACCAGTGACCAAAACACCGGGGAGCTGTTTTTT; CDR3aa: CATSDQNTGELFF
len: 15; d_gene: TRBD2; j_gene: TRBJ2-1; abundance: -; v_gene: TRBV6-5; CDR3nt: TGTGCCAGCAGTTATTCTAGCGGGGGGGTCCCCACTCAGTTCTTC; CDR3aa: CASSYSSGGVPTQFF
len: 18; d_gene: -; j_gene: TRBJ2-6; abundance: -; v_gene: TRBV5-1; CDR3nt: TGCGCCAGCAGCTTGGAGGGACACCGGAACTCTGGGGCCAACGTCCTGACTTTC; CDR3aa: CASSLEGHRNSGANVLTF
len: 14; d_gene: TRBD1; j_gene: TRBJ2-7; abundance: -; v_gene: TRBV29-1; CDR3nt: TGCAGCGTTGATGGGACAGATAGCTCCTACGAGCAGTACTTC; CDR3aa: CSVDGTDSSYEQYF
len: 14; d_gene: TRBD1; j_gene: TRBJ2-1; abundance: few; v_gene: TRBV7-8; CDR3nt: TGTGCCAGCAGCTGGCGGACAGGGGTAAATGAGCAGTTCTTC; CDR3aa: CASSWRTGVNEQFF
len: 15; d_gene: -; j_gene: TRBJ1-6; abundance: -; v_gene: TRBV5-1; CDR3nt: TGCGCCAGCCGACAGGACAGCTCCTATAATTCACCCCTCCACTTT; CDR3aa: CASRQDSSYNSPLHF
len: 14; d_gene: TRBD1; j_gene: TRBJ1-2; abundance: -; v_gene: TRBV4-2; CDR3nt: TGTGCCAGCAGCCCCCCCGGGACAGGGTCTGGCTACACCTTC; CDR3aa: CASSPPGTGSGYTF
len: 14; d_gene: TRBD2; j_gene: TRBJ2-7; abundance: few; v_gene: TRBV27; CDR3nt: TGTGCCAGCAGTTTAGAGTCAGCGGGAGGCGAGCAGTACTTC; CDR3aa: CASSLESAGGEQYF
len: 20; d_gene: -; j_gene: TRBJ1-2; abundance: -; v_gene: TRBV27; CDR3nt: TGTGCCAGCAGATTCTATAAACGACCCTCGGGGGTACTATTCCTTTATGGCTACACCTTC; CDR3aa: CASRFYKRPSGVLFLYGYTF
len: 15; d_gene: -; j_gene: TRBJ1-2; abundance: -; v_gene: TRBV30; CDR3nt: TGTGCCTGGAGTGTACGACTAAGGAGCGGCTATGGCTACACCTTC; CDR3aa: CAWSVRLRSGYGYTF
len: 14; d_gene: -; j_gene: TRBJ1-2; abundance: -; v_gene: TRBV2; CDR3nt: TGTGCCAGCAGAATGGACACGTCGAGCTATGGCTACACCTTC; CDR3aa: CASRMDTSSYGYTF
len: 13; d_gene: TRBD1; j_gene: TRBJ1-2; abundance: -; v_gene: TRBV27; CDR3nt: TGTGCCAGCAGTCCGGGACAGGCATATGGCTACACCTTC; CDR3aa: CASSPGQAYGYTF
len: 19; d_gene: TRBD2; j_gene: TRBJ2-1; abundance: -; v_gene: TRBV18; CDR3nt: TGTGCCAGCTCACCCGGAGGGACTAGCGGGGCGGTGGTGTTGAATGAGCAGTTCTTC; CDR3aa: CASSPGGTSGAVVLNEQFF
len: 14; d_gene: -; j_gene: TRBJ1-1; abundance: -; v_gene: TRBV6-5; CDR3nt: TGTGCCAGCAGTTACTCGAGCACGAACACTGAAGCTTTCTTT; CDR3aa: CASSYSSTNTEAFF
len: 17; d_gene: TRBD1; j_gene: TRBJ1-2; abundance: -; v_gene: TRBV15; CDR3nt: TGTGCCACCAGCAGAGCCGCGGGGGGACAGAGAAACTATGGCTACACCTTC; CDR3aa: CATSRAAGGQRNYGYTF
len: 13; d_gene: TRBD1; j_gene: TRBJ1-2; abundance: few; v_gene: TRBV5-8; CDR3nt: TGTGCCAGCAGCTTTCCAGGGGGCTGGGGCTACACCTTC; CDR3aa: CASSFPGGWGYTF
len: 11; d_gene: -; j_gene: TRBJ1-1; abundance: -; v_gene: TRBV20-1; CDR3nt: TGCAGTGCTAGAGACTCCACTGAAGCTTTCTTT; CDR3aa: CSARDSTEAFF
len: 15; d_gene: TRBD1; j_gene: TRBJ2-7; abundance: once; v_gene: TRBV13; CDR3nt: TGTGCCAGCAGCTTGCGACAGGGAGCCTCCTACGAGCAGTACTTC; CDR3aa: CASSLRQGASYEQYF
len: 14; d_gene: TRBD2; j_gene: TRBJ2-5; abundance: many; v_gene: TRBV10-3; CDR3nt: TGTGCCATCAGTGGTAGCGGGGCCGAGGAGACCCAGTACTTC; CDR3aa: CAISGSGAEETQYF
len: 14; d_gene: TRBD1; j_gene: TRBJ2-3; abundance: -; v_gene: TRBV27; CDR3nt: TGTGCCAGCGGACACAGACAGGGGTCAGATACGCAGTATTTT; CDR3aa: CASGHRQGSDTQYF
len: 13; d_gene: -; j_gene: TRBJ2-5; abundance: -; v_gene: TRBV29-1; CDR3nt: TGCAGCGCCGGCCGTCGCGCCGAAGAGACCCAGTACTTC; CDR3aa: CSAGRRAEETQYF
len: 14; d_gene: -; j_gene: TRBJ2-1; abundance: -; v_gene: TRBV3-1/TRBV3-2; CDR3nt: TGTGCCAGCAGCCGGGGGACACCGGGGAATGAGCAGTTCTTC; CDR3aa: CASSRGTPGNEQFF
len: 14; d_gene: -; j_gene: TRBJ1-2; abundance: once; v_gene: TRBV7-2; CDR3nt: TGTGCCAGCAGCTTACCCCTAGAGACAGGCGGCTACACCTTC; CDR3aa: CASSLPLETGGYTF
len: 14; d_gene: TRBD1; j_gene: TRBJ2-2; abundance: -; v_gene: TRBV19; CDR3nt: TGTGCCAGTAGAAGACAGGGAAACACCGGGGAGCTGTTTTTT; CDR3aa: CASRRQGNTGELFF
len: 17; d_gene: -; j_gene: TRBJ1-5; abundance: -; v_gene: TRBV28; CDR3nt: TGTGCCAGCAGTCGGGGAGGGGGAGGGGGTCGCAATCAGCCCCAGCATTTT; CDR3aa: CASSRGGGGGRNQPQHF
len: 13; d_gene: TRBD1; j_gene: TRBJ1-2; abundance: -; v_gene: TRBV2; CDR3nt: TGTGCCAGCAAGCCAACAGGGGAATATGGCTACACCTTC; CDR3aa: CASKPTGEYGYTF
len: 14; d_gene: -; j_gene: TRBJ1-4; abundance: once; v_gene: TRBV5-1; CDR3nt: TGCGCCAGCAGCTCACAGGGAGCTAATGAAAAACTGTTTTTT; CDR3aa: CASSSQGANEKLFF
len: 13; d_gene: -; j_gene: TRBJ2-3; abundance: -; v_gene: TRBV27; CDR3nt: TGTGCCAGCAGTTCCTGGGCCACAGATACGCAGTATTTT; CDR3aa: CASSSWATDTQYF
len: 14; d_gene: -; j_gene: TRBJ1-1; abundance: -; v_gene: TRBV11-2; CDR3nt: TGTGCCAGCAGCTTAACTTCGGGGGGCACTGAAGCTTTCTTT; CDR3aa: CASSLTSGGTEAFF
len: 15; d_gene: TRBD1; j_gene: TRBJ2-6; abundance: -; v_gene: TRBV9; CDR3nt: TGTGCCAGCAGCGCCGGACAGGCCGGGGCCAACGTCCTGACTTTC; CDR3aa: CASSAGQAGANVLTF
len: 15; d_gene: -; j_gene: TRBJ1-1; abundance: -; v_gene: TRBV2; CDR3nt: TGTGCCAGCAGTGATCAGGGACAAGTGAACACTGAAGCTTTCTTT; CDR3aa: CASSDQGQVNTEAFF
len: 15; d_gene: TRBD1; j_gene: TRBJ1-4; abundance: -; v_gene: TRBV9; CDR3nt: TGTGCCAGCAGCCCTCGGACAGGGGGAGGTGAAAAACTGTTTTTT; CDR3aa: CASSPRTGGGEKLFF
len: 18; d_gene: TRBD2; j_gene: TRBJ2-3; abundance: -; v_gene: TRBV2; CDR3nt: TGTGCCAGCATCCGGACCAGCGGGAGGGAGCCTGGTCCAGATACGCAGTATTTT; CDR3aa: CASIRTSGREPGPDTQYF
len: 14; d_gene: TRBD2; j_gene: TRBJ2-1; abundance: -; v_gene: TRBV11-2; CDR3nt: TGTGCCAGCAGCTTTACTAGCGGGAGTGCTGAGCAGTTCTTC; CDR3aa: CASSFTSGSAEQFF
len: 11; d_gene: -; j_gene: TRBJ2-5; abundance: -; v_gene: TRBV12-3/TRBV12-4; CDR3nt: TGTGCCAGCAGCCAGAAAGAGACCCAGTACTTC; CDR3aa: CASSQKETQYF
len: 15; d_gene: TRBD2; j_gene: TRBJ2-3; abundance: -; v_gene: TRBV19; CDR3nt: TGTGCCAGTAGAAGACTAGCGGGAGGGACAGATACGCAGTATTTT; CDR3aa: CASRRLAGGTDTQYF
len: 15; d_gene: -; j_gene: TRBJ2-2; abundance: -; v_gene: TRBV5-5; CDR3nt: TGTGCCAGCAGCCCCGCGGGTTCCGACACCGGGGAGCTGTTTTTT; CDR3aa: CASSPAGSDTGELFF
len: 14; d_gene: -; j_gene: TRBJ1-6; abundance: -; v_gene: TRBV18; CDR3nt: TGTGCCAGCTCACCGGACAGTTATAATTCACCCCTCCACTTT; CDR3aa: CASSPDSYNSPLHF
len: 14; d_gene: -; j_gene: TRBJ1-1; abundance: -; v_gene: TRBV19; CDR3nt: TGTGCCAGTAGTCCCGGACAGTTGAACACTGAAGCTTTCTTT; CDR3aa: CASSPGQLNTEAFF